This TCR beta chain emerged from a study of T cell changes during pregnancy in multiple sclerosis. Measured with immunoSEQ multiplex PCR; TCRdb has only the in-frame clones, and not every one. Of over 30,000 clones in the sample, 90% to 95% were seen once. Trimming cost V 2 bases and J 4 bases, with 8 bases left between them. Germline CDR1 SQVTM, CDR2 ANQGSEA. CDR3 length: 12 amino acids. The V call is TRBV29-1, the J call TRBJ1-2; D not certain. The sample was CD4+ T cells from peripheral blood mononuclear cells, taken after pregnancy. The sequence derives from a female donor with multiple sclerosis, enrolled in a pregnancy study. CDR3 loop: CSVERSGYGYTF. CDR3 DNA sequence: TGCAGCGTTGAAAGGTCAGGCTATGGCTACACCTTC.